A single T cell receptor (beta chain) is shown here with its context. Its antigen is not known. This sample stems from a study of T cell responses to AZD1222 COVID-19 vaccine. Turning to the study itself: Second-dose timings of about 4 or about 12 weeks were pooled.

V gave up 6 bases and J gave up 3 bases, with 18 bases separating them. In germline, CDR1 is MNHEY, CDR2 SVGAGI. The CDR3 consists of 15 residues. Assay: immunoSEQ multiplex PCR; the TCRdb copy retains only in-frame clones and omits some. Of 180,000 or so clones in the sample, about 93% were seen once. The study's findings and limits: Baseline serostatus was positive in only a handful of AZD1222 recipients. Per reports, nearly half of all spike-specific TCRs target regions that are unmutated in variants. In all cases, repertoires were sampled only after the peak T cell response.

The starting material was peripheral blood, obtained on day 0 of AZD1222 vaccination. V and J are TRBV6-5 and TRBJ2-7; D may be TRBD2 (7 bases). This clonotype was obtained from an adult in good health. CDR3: CASRGLQGGGYEQYF. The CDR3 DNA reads TGTGCCAGCAGGGGACTACAGGGAGGGGGCTACGAGCAGTACTTC.